Listed below are T cell receptor beta chains from one sample, sequenced in a study of T-cell reconstitution after alpha-beta-depleted transplantation in children. TCRdb passed the PCR reads through MiXCR, listing each CDR3 protein once. There are 330,000 or so distinct CDR3 sequences in the sample; 7.5% to 9% occur only once, and 8.5% to 9.5% lies in the top ten. The specimen comprised peripheral blood, sampled 360 days after TCRalphabeta/CD19-depleted stem cell transplant. The receptor set was obtained from a female patient aged 2-9 years who had a stem cell transplant for Fanconi anemia, so the T cells may come from the graft donor. The CDR3 runs from the conserved cysteine through the conserved F or W. The order of the fields is J gene, D gene, V gene, clone size, CDR3 DNA, CDR3 protein. D genes are given only for firm matches. Clone size is shown for a subset of rows, as once, few, many or a class of expanded clone.

J gene: TRBJ2-2
D gene: -
V gene: TRBV7-3
clone size: few
CDR3 DNA: TGTGCCAGCAGCTTAAATGGACCTACAGGACTCGCGAACACCGGGGAGCTGTTTTTT
CDR3 protein: CASSLNGPTGLANTGELFF

J gene: TRBJ2-1
D gene: -
V gene: TRBV24-1
clone size: -
CDR3 DNA: TGTGCCACCAGTGATTTCGGCGAGGGCTCCTACAATGAGCAGTTCTTC
CDR3 protein: CATSDFGEGSYNEQFF

J gene: TRBJ1-1
D gene: -
V gene: TRBV20-1
clone size: few
CDR3 DNA: TGCAGTGCTAGACCACCCCTTGGGTACACTGAAGCTTTCTTT
CDR3 protein: CSARPPLGYTEAFF

J gene: TRBJ1-1
D gene: -
V gene: TRBV6-1
clone size: many
CDR3 DNA: TGTGCCAGCAGTAGATCTGGTGGGGACACTGAAGCTTTCTTT
CDR3 protein: CASSRSGGDTEAFF

J gene: TRBJ1-5
D gene: -
V gene: TRBV5-5
clone size: many
CDR3 DNA: TGTGCCAGCAGCTTGCGGTCGAATCAGCCCCAGCATTTT
CDR3 protein: CASSLRSNQPQHF

J gene: TRBJ1-2
D gene: -
V gene: TRBV28
clone size: many
CDR3 DNA: TGTGCCAGCAGCCCGCTGAACTATGGCTACACCTTC
CDR3 protein: CASSPLNYGYTF

J gene: TRBJ1-1
D gene: -
V gene: TRBV13
clone size: many
CDR3 DNA: TGTGCCAGCAGCTTTTCCTGGGGGAAGGCTTTCTTT
CDR3 protein: CASSFSWGKAFF

J gene: TRBJ2-5
D gene: -
V gene: TRBV29-1
clone size: many
CDR3 DNA: TGCAGCGTCTGGGGATCAGAGACCCAGTACTTC
CDR3 protein: CSVWGSETQYF

J gene: TRBJ1-2
D gene: -
V gene: TRBV7-2
clone size: few
CDR3 DNA: TGTGCCAGCAGCTTAGTAGGGGCCGGCTATGGCTACACCTTC
CDR3 protein: CASSLVGAGYGYTF

J gene: TRBJ2-3
D gene: -
V gene: TRBV12-3/TRBV12-4
clone size: many
CDR3 DNA: TGTGCCACCAGCGGCACAGATACGCAGTATTTT
CDR3 protein: CATSGTDTQYF

J gene: TRBJ2-7
D gene: TRBD2
V gene: TRBV4-2
clone size: many
CDR3 DNA: TGTGCCAGCAGCCAAGAAAAGGGACTAGCGTTTTCCTACGAGCAGTACTTC
CDR3 protein: CASSQEKGLAFSYEQYF

J gene: TRBJ1-1
D gene: -
V gene: TRBV6-5
clone size: many
CDR3 DNA: TGTGCCAGCAACTTCTTGGACAGAATAAACACTGAAGCTTTCTTT
CDR3 protein: CASNFLDRINTEAFF

J gene: TRBJ1-1
D gene: -
V gene: TRBV6-5
clone size: -
CDR3 DNA: TGTGCCAGCAGTTACGGAGAAATGAACACTGAAGCTTTCTTT
CDR3 protein: CASSYGEMNTEAFF

J gene: TRBJ1-1
D gene: -
V gene: TRBV27
clone size: few
CDR3 DNA: TGTGCCAGCAGTTTATCGTATGTCGGGCCTGAAGCTTTCTTT
CDR3 protein: CASSLSYVGPEAFF

J gene: TRBJ1-3
D gene: -
V gene: TRBV3-1
clone size: many
CDR3 DNA: TGTGCCAGCACCCAAGGGGGTTTGGAGGGCACCATATATTTT
CDR3 protein: CASTQGGLEGTIYF

J gene: TRBJ1-5
D gene: -
V gene: TRBV6-2/TRBV6-3
clone size: -
CDR3 DNA: TGTGCCAGCATAGGGGGAGATTGGGGCCGTGGTGGGGTGAGCAATCAGCCCCAGCATTTT
CDR3 protein: CASIGGDWGRGGVSNQPQHF

J gene: TRBJ2-1
D gene: -
V gene: TRBV20-1
clone size: -
CDR3 DNA: TGCAGTGCTAGTATGTCACCGAGATTACCCTACAATGAGCAGTTCTTC
CDR3 protein: CSASMSPRLPYNEQFF

J gene: TRBJ2-5
D gene: -
V gene: TRBV20-1
clone size: many
CDR3 DNA: TGCAGTGCTAGGCGGGGCCAAGAGACCCAGTACTTC
CDR3 protein: CSARRGQETQYF

J gene: TRBJ1-5
D gene: TRBD1
V gene: TRBV12-3/TRBV12-4
clone size: many
CDR3 DNA: TGTGCCAGCAGTTTAGGGGGACAGATTCAGCCCCAGCATTTT
CDR3 protein: CASSLGGQIQPQHF

J gene: TRBJ2-1
D gene: -
V gene: TRBV5-1
clone size: many
CDR3 DNA: TGCGCCAGCAGCTTGAACTACAATGAGCAGTTCTTC
CDR3 protein: CASSLNYNEQFF

J gene: TRBJ2-1
D gene: -
V gene: TRBV5-1
clone size: many
CDR3 DNA: TGCGCCAGCAGCCCGCCGGCGGGGAGGGGGAATGAGCAGTTCTTC
CDR3 protein: CASSPPAGRGNEQFF

J gene: TRBJ2-1
D gene: TRBD1
V gene: TRBV24-1
clone size: many
CDR3 DNA: TGTGCCACCAGTGACCCTCGGACAGGGGGCTCCTACAATGAGCAGTTCTTC
CDR3 protein: CATSDPRTGGSYNEQFF

J gene: TRBJ1-1
D gene: -
V gene: TRBV6-1
clone size: -
CDR3 DNA: TGTGCCAGCAGTCCTAAAGGGGGGGGCACTGAAGCTTTCTTT
CDR3 protein: CASSPKGGGTEAFF

J gene: TRBJ2-4
D gene: -
V gene: TRBV2
clone size: many
CDR3 DNA: TGTGCCAGCAGTGAAGATTGGGGTAGCCCAAACATTCAGTACTTC
CDR3 protein: CASSEDWGSPNIQYF

J gene: TRBJ1-2
D gene: TRBD1
V gene: TRBV2
clone size: few
CDR3 DNA: TGTGCCAGCACTCCACGACAGGGGTATGGCTACACCTTC
CDR3 protein: CASTPRQGYGYTF

J gene: TRBJ1-2
D gene: -
V gene: TRBV6-2/TRBV6-3
clone size: -
CDR3 DNA: TGTGCCAGCAGTTACTCGCTCAACTATGGCTACACCTTC
CDR3 protein: CASSYSLNYGYTF

J gene: TRBJ1-5
D gene: -
V gene: TRBV28
clone size: many
CDR3 DNA: TGTGCCAGCAGTTTTAACAGGCATAATCAGCCCCAGCATTTT
CDR3 protein: CASSFNRHNQPQHF

J gene: TRBJ2-3
D gene: -
V gene: TRBV10-3
clone size: few
CDR3 DNA: TGTGCCATCAGTGAGTTGGTATCTGGGGGCACAGATACGCAGTATTTT
CDR3 protein: CAISELVSGGTDTQYF

J gene: TRBJ2-5
D gene: -
V gene: TRBV6-5
clone size: many
CDR3 DNA: TGTGCCAGCAGTTACTCTGGAGACAGGCTACAAGAGACCCAGTACTTC
CDR3 protein: CASSYSGDRLQETQYF

J gene: TRBJ1-2
D gene: -
V gene: TRBV27
clone size: few
CDR3 DNA: TGTGCCAGCAGTTTTACAGGGAGTAACTATGGCTACACCTTC
CDR3 protein: CASSFTGSNYGYTF

J gene: TRBJ2-7
D gene: -
V gene: TRBV7-6
clone size: -
CDR3 DNA: TGTGCCAGCAGCTTAGCGCCAACAGTTTTGGCACCTTCCTACGAGCAGTACTTC
CDR3 protein: CASSLAPTVLAPSYEQYF

J gene: TRBJ1-1
D gene: TRBD1
V gene: TRBV4-2
clone size: many
CDR3 DNA: TGTGCCAGCAGCCAAATAACAGGGGGGTTGGGCACTGAAGCTTTCTTT
CDR3 protein: CASSQITGGLGTEAFF

J gene: TRBJ1-1
D gene: -
V gene: TRBV20-1
clone size: few
CDR3 DNA: TGCAGTGCTAGAGATCATCGGCAGGATCTTCCTGAAGCTTTCTTT
CDR3 protein: CSARDHRQDLPEAFF

J gene: TRBJ1-3
D gene: -
V gene: TRBV28
clone size: -
CDR3 DNA: TGTGCCAGCAGAGTTGGGGCCCTCATCTCTGGAAACACCATATATTTT
CDR3 protein: CASRVGALISGNTIYF

J gene: TRBJ1-1
D gene: -
V gene: TRBV9
clone size: -
CDR3 DNA: TGTGCCAGCAGCGTACTAGGAACCAGGGAGGCTTTCTTT
CDR3 protein: CASSVLGTREAFF

J gene: TRBJ1-1
D gene: -
V gene: TRBV7-9
clone size: many
CDR3 DNA: TGTGCCAGCAGCTTCCAGGGATTCGGCACTGAAGCTTTCTTT
CDR3 protein: CASSFQGFGTEAFF

J gene: TRBJ1-2
D gene: -
V gene: TRBV20-1
clone size: -
CDR3 DNA: TGCAGTGCTAGGCTCGGTGGCTACACCTTC
CDR3 protein: CSARLGGYTF

J gene: TRBJ1-2
D gene: -
V gene: TRBV6-6
clone size: -
CDR3 DNA: TGTGCCAGCAGCAACGGACAGCTCTATGGCTACACCTTC
CDR3 protein: CASSNGQLYGYTF

J gene: TRBJ2-3
D gene: TRBD2
V gene: TRBV20-1
clone size: -
CDR3 DNA: TGCAGTGCTAGCTTACTAGCGGCTAGCACAGATACGCAGTATTTT
CDR3 protein: CSASLLAASTDTQYF

J gene: TRBJ2-3
D gene: -
V gene: TRBV20-1
clone size: many
CDR3 DNA: TGCAGTGCTAGAGATCAGCGGAAAAGCACAGATACGCAGTATTTT
CDR3 protein: CSARDQRKSTDTQYF

J gene: TRBJ2-5
D gene: TRBD2
V gene: TRBV7-3
clone size: -
CDR3 DNA: TGTGCCAGCAGCTTAAAATCTAGCGGGGGGGCGGGAGAGACCCAGTACTTC
CDR3 protein: CASSLKSSGGAGETQYF

J gene: TRBJ2-5
D gene: -
V gene: TRBV5-4
clone size: many
CDR3 DNA: TGTGCCAGCAGCTGGCGGGGACTCCAAGAGACCCAGTACTTC
CDR3 protein: CASSWRGLQETQYF

J gene: TRBJ2-5
D gene: -
V gene: TRBV20-1
clone size: -
CDR3 DNA: TGCAGTGCTAGAGATACGATCCAAGAGACCCAGTACTTC
CDR3 protein: CSARDTIQETQYF

J gene: TRBJ1-2
D gene: -
V gene: TRBV5-1
clone size: many
CDR3 DNA: TGCGCCAGCAGCTTGGCCGCACCAGGGGCCTTAAGAGGCTACACCTTC
CDR3 protein: CASSLAAPGALRGYTF

J gene: TRBJ1-2
D gene: -
V gene: TRBV18
clone size: many
CDR3 DNA: TGTGCCAGCTCACCACCGGTTGCCAGGAACTATGGCTACACCTTC
CDR3 protein: CASSPPVARNYGYTF

J gene: TRBJ2-1
D gene: TRBD2
V gene: TRBV24-1
clone size: many
CDR3 DNA: TGTGCCACCAGTGACAGACTAGCGGGAGGGGGGAGGACCTACAATGAGCAGTTCTTC
CDR3 protein: CATSDRLAGGGRTYNEQFF

J gene: TRBJ2-3
D gene: -
V gene: TRBV2
clone size: few
CDR3 DNA: TGTGCCAGCAGTGAAGACCGGGGGACAAGGGATACGCAGTATTTT
CDR3 protein: CASSEDRGTRDTQYF

J gene: TRBJ2-5
D gene: TRBD1
V gene: TRBV7-6
clone size: -
CDR3 DNA: TGTGCCAGCAGACGATCCGCCGACAGGGTGGGGGAGACCCAGTACTTC
CDR3 protein: CASRRSADRVGETQYF

J gene: TRBJ1-1
D gene: -
V gene: TRBV28
clone size: many
CDR3 DNA: TGTGCCAGCAGTTTGCTGTCGACGAACACTGAAGCTTTCTTT
CDR3 protein: CASSLLSTNTEAFF

J gene: TRBJ1-1
D gene: -
V gene: TRBV7-2
clone size: few
CDR3 DNA: TGTGCCAGCAGCTTTCCCACGGGCGGGGGAAACACTGAAGCTTTCTTT
CDR3 protein: CASSFPTGGGNTEAFF

J gene: TRBJ2-2
D gene: TRBD1
V gene: TRBV6-1
clone size: -
CDR3 DNA: TGTGCCAGCAGCAGGGACAGTGGGGACACCGGGGAGCTGTTTTTT
CDR3 protein: CASSRDSGDTGELFF